The rows below give T cell receptor beta chains drawn from one sample of a study of shared clonotypes between healthy human individuals. The repertoire was sequenced with immunoSEQ multiplex PCR; TCRdb's copy has only in-frame clones and lacks some. The sample has about 2.1 million clones, 80% to 95% seen once; the top ten hold about 1.7%. The sample comprised naive CD8+ T cells from PBMCs. These receptors all come from a man aged 18 to 29 in good health. Some clones in this sample may be carry-over from other donors' samples. CDR3s leave out the opening cysteine and the closing phenylalanine or tryptophan. A D gene is named only where the DNA matches it firmly. The size of a clone is reported for some rows only, either as once, few or many, or as a class for expanded clones.

j_call: TRBJ2-6
v_call: TRBV7-2
clone_size: NA
d_call: TRBD2
cdr3_aa: ASSWPGLISGGANVLT

j_call: TRBJ1-2
v_call: TRBV6-5
clone_size: NA
d_call: NA
cdr3_aa: ASSWAQTYGYT

j_call: TRBJ2-3
v_call: TRBV27
clone_size: NA
d_call: NA
cdr3_aa: ASSLSDEGGQY

j_call: TRBJ2-1
v_call: TRBV5-1
clone_size: NA
d_call: NA
cdr3_aa: ASSLEASVRYNEQF

j_call: TRBJ2-7
v_call: TRBV19
clone_size: NA
d_call: TRBD1
cdr3_aa: ASSIAGTAYEQY

j_call: TRBJ2-2
v_call: TRBV5-1
clone_size: once
d_call: NA
cdr3_aa: ASSLAGFGTGELF

j_call: TRBJ2-1
v_call: TRBV19
clone_size: NA
d_call: TRBD2
cdr3_aa: ASSIDRTSGSSYNEQF

j_call: TRBJ1-2
v_call: TRBV27
clone_size: few
d_call: TRBD1
cdr3_aa: ASSWTGSNYGYT

j_call: TRBJ2-5
v_call: TRBV6-1
clone_size: NA
d_call: NA
cdr3_aa: ATDGGPGETQY

j_call: TRBJ1-4
v_call: TRBV13
clone_size: NA
d_call: TRBD1
cdr3_aa: ASSLSHRGFEKLF

j_call: TRBJ2-2
v_call: TRBV9
clone_size: NA
d_call: TRBD2
cdr3_aa: ASTQREALLYTGELF

j_call: TRBJ1-2
v_call: TRBV27
clone_size: NA
d_call: NA
cdr3_aa: ASTAGDHPSYGYT

j_call: TRBJ2-3
v_call: TRBV11-3
clone_size: NA
d_call: NA
cdr3_aa: ASSFGGSTDTQY

j_call: TRBJ2-7
v_call: TRBV5-1
clone_size: NA
d_call: NA
cdr3_aa: ASSLTPRVHEQY

j_call: TRBJ1-1
v_call: TRBV11-2
clone_size: NA
d_call: NA
cdr3_aa: ASSLFVLRGRETEAF

j_call: TRBJ2-7
v_call: TRBV5-1
clone_size: NA
d_call: TRBD1
cdr3_aa: ASSSRTGTYEQY

j_call: TRBJ2-7
v_call: TRBV19
clone_size: once
d_call: NA
cdr3_aa: ASSSDLGNYYEQY

j_call: TRBJ2-2
v_call: TRBV5-6
clone_size: NA
d_call: NA
cdr3_aa: ASSLAGDNTGELF

j_call: TRBJ1-5
v_call: TRBV13
clone_size: once
d_call: NA
cdr3_aa: ASSLLGGNQPQH

j_call: TRBJ1-4
v_call: TRBV6-1
clone_size: NA
d_call: NA
cdr3_aa: ASSDRIGEKLF

j_call: TRBJ2-1
v_call: TRBV13
clone_size: NA
d_call: TRBD2
cdr3_aa: ASSLRASGRLNEQF

j_call: TRBJ2-1
v_call: TRBV28
clone_size: NA
d_call: TRBD2
cdr3_aa: ASSLAGVGYNEQF

j_call: TRBJ2-1
v_call: TRBV5-1
clone_size: NA
d_call: TRBD2
cdr3_aa: ASSLPRGREGPDNEQF

j_call: TRBJ1-1
v_call: TRBV7-9
clone_size: NA
d_call: NA
cdr3_aa: AVTDSTEAF

j_call: TRBJ1-1
v_call: TRBV30
clone_size: NA
d_call: NA
cdr3_aa: AWSGVVKGENTEAF

j_call: TRBJ2-2
v_call: TRBV6-1
clone_size: NA
d_call: TRBD2
cdr3_aa: ASSEPGLAFNTGELF

j_call: TRBJ2-5
v_call: TRBV7-9
clone_size: NA
d_call: NA
cdr3_aa: ASRGGYQETQY

j_call: TRBJ2-2
v_call: TRBV27
clone_size: NA
d_call: TRBD1
cdr3_aa: ASSVTGGIGTGELF